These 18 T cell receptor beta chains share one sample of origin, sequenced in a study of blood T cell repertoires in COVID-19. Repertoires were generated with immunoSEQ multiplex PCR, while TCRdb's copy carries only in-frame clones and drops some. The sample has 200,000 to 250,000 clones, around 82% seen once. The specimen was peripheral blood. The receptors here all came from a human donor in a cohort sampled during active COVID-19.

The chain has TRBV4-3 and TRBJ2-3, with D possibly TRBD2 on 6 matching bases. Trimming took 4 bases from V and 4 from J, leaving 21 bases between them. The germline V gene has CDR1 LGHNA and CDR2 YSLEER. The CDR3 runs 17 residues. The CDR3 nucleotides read TGCGCCAGCAGCCCACATTTCGGGGGTCATGGGGCAGATACGCAGTATTTT. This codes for CASSPHFGGHGADTQYF.

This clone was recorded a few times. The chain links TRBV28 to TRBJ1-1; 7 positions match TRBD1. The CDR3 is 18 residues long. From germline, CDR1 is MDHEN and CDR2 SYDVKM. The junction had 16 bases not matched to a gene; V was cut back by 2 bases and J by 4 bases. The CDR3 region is CASSLIGLRGNEGTEAFF. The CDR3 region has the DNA TGTGCCAGCAGTTTAATTGGCCTCAGGGGGAACGAGGGCACTGAAGCTTTCTTT. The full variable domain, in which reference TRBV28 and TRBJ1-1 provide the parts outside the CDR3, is DVKVTQSSRYLVKRTGEKVFLECVQDMDHENMFWYRQDPGLGLRLIYFSYDVKMKEKGDIPEGYSVSREKKERFSLILESASTNQTSMYLCASSLIGLRGNEGTEAFFGQGTRLTVV.

CDR3 sequence reads: CASSLSHNEQFF. The CDR3 nucleotides are TGTGCCAGCAGTCTGTCCCACAATGAGCAGTTCTTC. The chain has TRBV3-1 (or the pseudogene TRBV3-2) and TRBJ2-1; D gene uncertain. V lost 6 bases and J 5 bases, leaving 8 bases between the germline ends. Germline loops: CDR1 LGHDT, CDR2 YNNKEL (reference sequence). The CDR3 covers 12 residues.

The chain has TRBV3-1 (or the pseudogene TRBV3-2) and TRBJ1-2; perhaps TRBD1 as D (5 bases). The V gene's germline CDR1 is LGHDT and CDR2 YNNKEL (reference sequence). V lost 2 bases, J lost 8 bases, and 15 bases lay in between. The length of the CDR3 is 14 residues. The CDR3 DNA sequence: TGTGCCAGCAGCCAAAGCGGGGCCAGAGGGGGCTACACCTTC. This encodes CASSQSGARGGYTF.

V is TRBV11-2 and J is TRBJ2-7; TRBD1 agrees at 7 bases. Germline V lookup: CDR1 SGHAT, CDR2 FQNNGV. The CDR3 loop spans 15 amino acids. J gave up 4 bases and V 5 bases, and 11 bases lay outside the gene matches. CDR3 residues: CASSNRGRGKYEQYF. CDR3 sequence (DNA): TGTGCCAGCAGCAATAGGGGCAGGGGGAAGTACGAGCAGTACTTC.

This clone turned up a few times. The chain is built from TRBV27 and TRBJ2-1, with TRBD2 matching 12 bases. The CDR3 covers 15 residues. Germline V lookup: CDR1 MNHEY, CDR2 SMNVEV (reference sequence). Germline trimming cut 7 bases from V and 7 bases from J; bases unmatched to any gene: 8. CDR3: CASKRGLAGGNEQFF. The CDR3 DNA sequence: TGTGCCAGCAAAAGGGGACTAGCGGGTGGGAATGAGCAGTTCTTC.

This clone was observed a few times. The CDR3 spells CATSIDMGSRVRYF. In DNA form, the CDR3 reads TGTGCCACCAGCATCGACATGGGCTCACGTGTCCGGTACTTC. The chain joins TRBV15 to TRBJ2-4; D is unclear. V shed 4 bases and J shed 15 bases, with 22 bases lying between them. CDR3 size: 14 residues. In germline, CDR1 is LNHNV, CDR2 YYDKDF (reference sequence).

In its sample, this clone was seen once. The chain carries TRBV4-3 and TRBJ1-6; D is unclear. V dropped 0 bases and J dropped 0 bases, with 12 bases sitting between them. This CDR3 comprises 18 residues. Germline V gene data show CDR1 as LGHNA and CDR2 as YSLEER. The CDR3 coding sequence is TGCGCCAGCAGCCAAGATAAGTCGGGGAGCTCCTATAATTCACCCCTCCACTTT. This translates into CASSQDKSGSSYNSPLHF.

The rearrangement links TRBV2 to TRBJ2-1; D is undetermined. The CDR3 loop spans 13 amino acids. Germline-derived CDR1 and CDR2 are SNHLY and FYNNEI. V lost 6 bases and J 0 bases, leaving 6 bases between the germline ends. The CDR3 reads CASSSSSYNEQFF. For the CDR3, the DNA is TGTGCCAGCAGCTCGAGCTCCTACAATGAGCAGTTCTTC.

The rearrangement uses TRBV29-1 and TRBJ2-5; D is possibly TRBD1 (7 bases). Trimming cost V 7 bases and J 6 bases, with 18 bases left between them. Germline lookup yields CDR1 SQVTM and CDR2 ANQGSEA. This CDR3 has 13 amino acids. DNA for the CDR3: TGCAGCGGGGGTTCGGAGGGGGCAAAGACCCAGTACTTC. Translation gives CSGGSEGAKTQYF.

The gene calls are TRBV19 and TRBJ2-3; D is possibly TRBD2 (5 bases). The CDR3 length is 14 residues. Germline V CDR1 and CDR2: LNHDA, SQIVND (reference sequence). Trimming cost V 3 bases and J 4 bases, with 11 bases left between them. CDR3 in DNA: TGTGCCAGTAGTATCCAGGACTCAGCAGATACGCAGTATTTT. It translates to CASSIQDSADTQYF. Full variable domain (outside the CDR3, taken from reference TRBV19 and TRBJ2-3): DGGITQSPKYLFRKEGQNVTLSCEQNLNHDAMYWYRQDPGQGLRLIYYSQIVNDFQKGDIAEGYSVSREKKESFPLTVTSAQKNPTAFYLCASSIQDSADTQYFGPGTRLTVL.

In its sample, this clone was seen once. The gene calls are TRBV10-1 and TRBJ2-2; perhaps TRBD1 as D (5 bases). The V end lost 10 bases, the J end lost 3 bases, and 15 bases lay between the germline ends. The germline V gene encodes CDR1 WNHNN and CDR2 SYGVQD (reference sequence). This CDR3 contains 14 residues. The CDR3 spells CAKYLQGHTGELFF. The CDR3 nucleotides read TGCGCCAAATATCTGCAGGGCCACACCGGGGAGCTGTTTTTT.

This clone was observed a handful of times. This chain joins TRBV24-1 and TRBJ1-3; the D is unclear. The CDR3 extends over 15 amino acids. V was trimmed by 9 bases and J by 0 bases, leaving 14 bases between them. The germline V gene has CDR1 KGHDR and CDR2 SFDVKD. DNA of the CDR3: TGTGCCACCTCCTCGACCCGAGGCTCTGGAAACACCATATATTTT. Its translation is CATSSTRGSGNTIYF.

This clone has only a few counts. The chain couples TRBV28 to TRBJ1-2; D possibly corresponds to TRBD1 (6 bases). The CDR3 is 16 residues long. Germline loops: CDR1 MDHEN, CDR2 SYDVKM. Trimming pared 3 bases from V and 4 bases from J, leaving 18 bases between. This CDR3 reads CASSFGRNRAPYGYTF. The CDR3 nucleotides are TGTGCCAGCAGTTTCGGGCGAAACAGGGCTCCCTATGGCTACACCTTC.

The CDR3 DNA reads as TGCAGTGCCTTGGGCGTCGAAGCTTTCTTT. Translating it yields CSALGVEAFF. This chain links TRBV20-1 with TRBJ1-1; unclear D gene. V was pared by 6 bases and J by 8 bases, with 10 bases between. Germline CDR1 reads DFQATT; CDR2 reads SNEGSKA (reference sequence). The CDR3 has 10 amino acids.

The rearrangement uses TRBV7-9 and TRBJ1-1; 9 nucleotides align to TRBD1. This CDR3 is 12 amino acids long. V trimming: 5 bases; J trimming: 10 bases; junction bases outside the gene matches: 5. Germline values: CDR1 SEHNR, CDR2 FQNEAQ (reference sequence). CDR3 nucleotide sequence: TGTGCCAGCAGCCCCAGACAGGGGGGAGCTTTCTTT. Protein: CASSPRQGGAFF.

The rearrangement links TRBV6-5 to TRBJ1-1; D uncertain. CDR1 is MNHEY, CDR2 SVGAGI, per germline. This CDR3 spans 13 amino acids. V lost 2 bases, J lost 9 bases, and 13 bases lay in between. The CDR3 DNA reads TGTGCCAGCAGTTACCCGAAAGGAGGGAAAGCTTTCTTT. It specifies CASSYPKGGKAFF.

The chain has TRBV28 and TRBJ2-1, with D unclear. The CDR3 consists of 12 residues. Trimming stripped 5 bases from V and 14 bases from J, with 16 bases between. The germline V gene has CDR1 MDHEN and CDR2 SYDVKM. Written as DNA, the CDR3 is TGTGCCAGCAGTCCCGCAGGCCCCACTGAGTTCTTC. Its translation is CASSPAGPTEFF.